Below are 13 T cell receptor beta chains sequenced from a single sample in a study of patients and donors after allogeneic stem cell transplantation. TCRdb reprocessed the RT-PCR reads via MiXCR and lists one record per CDR3 protein. In the table there are 200,000 to 250,000 distinct CDR3 sequences, 13% to 15% of which are singletons. The material sequenced was blood, either unsorted or a sorted T cell fraction (not recorded which). Every receptor here comes from a human donor who was either an allogeneic HSCT recipient or a stem cell or donor lymphocyte infusion donor (not recorded which). It is not recorded whose cells these are; they may come from a transplant donor.

This clonotype was picked up a small number of times. This chain links TRBV29-1 with TRBJ2-2; 7 nucleotides line up with TRBD1. The V gene end was trimmed by 2 bases and the J gene end by 4 bases; junction bases not matched to a gene: 1. The V gene's germline CDR1 is SQVTM and CDR2 ANQGSEA. The CDR3 consists of 13 residues. CDR3 coding DNA: TGCAGCGTTGAAAGGGGGCCCACCGGGGAGCTGTTTTTT. Translating gives CSVERGPTGELFF.

This chain connects TRBV5-4 to TRBJ2-3; 8 bases are shared with TRBD1. The V gene's germline CDR1 is SGHNT and CDR2 YYREEE (reference sequence). This CDR3 comprises 16 residues. V lost 0 bases, J lost 7 bases, and 10 bases stayed unmatched. CDR3 protein: CASSLGEGQALYTQYF. The CDR3 nucleotides are TGTGCCAGCAGCTTGGGTGAGGGACAGGCACTTTATACGCAGTATTTT.

This clonotype has more than one count but fewer than ten. This chain joins TRBV20-1 and TRBJ1-6; D possibly corresponds to TRBD1 (6 bases). CDR3 length: 15 residues. With 0 bases removed from V and 10 bases from J, the gap between germline ends came to 16 bases. From germline, CDR1 is DFQATT and CDR2 SNEGSKA (reference sequence). As DNA, the CDR3 is TGCAGTGCTAGAGATCGCTGGGGGGCAAGGTCACCCCTCCACTTT. Encoded protein: CSARDRWGARSPLHF.

This clonotype was recorded many times. The chain joins TRBV4-3 to TRBJ2-2; no definite D call. The CDR3 is 14 amino acids. V lost 0 bases and J 6 bases, leaving 8 bases between the germline ends. Per germline, CDR1 LGHNA and CDR2 YSLEER. The CDR3, as DNA: TGCGCCAGCAGCCAAGATCATTCTCCCGGGGAGCTGTTTTTT. This translates into CASSQDHSPGELFF.

The V and J genes are TRBV6-1 and TRBJ2-4, with a possible D match to TRBD1 (5 bases). The ends were cut back, 7 bases at V and 8 bases at J, with 15 bases in the middle. This CDR3 region has 13 residues. CDR1 and CDR2 from the germline V gene are MNHNS and SASEGT. This chain's CDR3 is CASMGLVMDIQYF. CDR3 bases: TGTGCCAGCATGGGGCTAGTGATGGACATTCAGTACTTC.

J is TRBJ1-1 and V is TRBV9, with a possible D match to TRBD1 (5 bases). The CDR3 totals 15 residues. V was cut by 0 bases and J by 4 bases, with 13 bases left in between. In germline, CDR1 is SGDLS, CDR2 YYNGEE. CDR3 residues: CASSVAVGPGTEAFF. The CDR3 coding sequence is TGTGCCAGCAGCGTAGCGGTGGGGCCAGGCACTGAAGCTTTCTTT.

The CDR3 is CASSSTSQNLGNTIYF. As DNA, the CDR3 is TGTGCCAGCAGCTCTACCTCCCAGAACCTTGGAAACACCATATATTTT. The gene calls are TRBV7-9 and TRBJ1-3; D remains unclear. From germline, CDR1 is SEHNR and CDR2 FQNEAQ (reference sequence). The CDR3 sequence is 16 residues long. V lost 4 bases to trimming and J lost 3 bases, with 16 bases between them.

This clonotype was seen only a few times. CDR3 residues: CASSRTTEGEQYF. The CDR3 DNA reads TGCGCCAGCAGCCGGACTACCGAGGGGGAGCAGTACTTC. The rearrangement uses TRBV5-1 and TRBJ2-7, with TRBD2 as a possible D gene (6 bases). The CDR3 is 13 amino acids. Looked up from germline, CDR1 is SGHRS and CDR2 is YFSETQ. V dropped 4 bases and J dropped 7 bases, with 15 bases sitting between them.

The V call is TRBV12-3 or TRBV12-4, the J call TRBJ2-1; 8 bases line up with TRBD2. The CDR3 totals 15 residues. V dropped 6 bases and J dropped 5; count of bases not matched to a gene: 9. This chain's CDR3 is CASRSAGVGNNEQFF. DNA of the CDR3: TGTGCCAGCAGGTCAGCGGGAGTCGGAAACAATGAGCAGTTCTTC.

This clonotype was seen repeatedly, ten times or more. CDR3 sequence: CASSVVGTGELFF. The CDR3 nucleotides read TGTGCCAGCAGCGTAGTAGGGACCGGGGAGCTGTTTTTT. The chain links TRBV9 to TRBJ2-2; no clear D gene. The CDR3 extends over 13 amino acids. Trimming cost V 0 bases and J 5 bases, with 5 bases left between them. From germline, CDR1 is SGDLS and CDR2 YYNGEE.

The chain joins TRBV13 to TRBJ1-2; D remains ambiguous. Per germline, CDR1 PRHDT and CDR2 FYEKMQ (reference sequence). The CDR3 consists of 14 residues. Trimming stripped 5 bases from V and 8 bases from J, with 18 bases between. CDR3 bases: TGTGCCAGCAGCCTCACGGACGGCGCAAGGGGCTACACCTTC. It codes for CASSLTDGARGYTF. Using reference TRBV13 and TRBJ1-2 for the parts outside the CDR3, the full variable domain is AAGVIQSPRHLIKEKRETATLKCYPIPRHDTVYWYQQGPGQDPQFLISFYEKMQSDKGSIPDRFSAQQFSDYHSELNMSSLELGDSALYFCASSLTDGARGYTFGSGTRLTVV.

CDR3 nucleotide sequence: TGTGCCAGCAGTTACTCCCTGGCTAGCTCAGAGACCCAGTACTTC. It translates to CASSYSLASSETQYF. The chain has TRBV6-2 or TRBV6-3 and TRBJ2-5; possible D gene TRBD2, 5 bases. CDR1 is MNHEY and CDR2 is SVGEGT in the germline V gene. The CDR3 contains 15 residues. V was cut by 0 bases and J by 4 bases, with 12 bases left in between.

This clonotype has just a few counts. The genes are TRBV5-1 and TRBJ1-4; 7 bases match TRBD1. Germline V gives CDR1 SGHRS, CDR2 YFSETQ. CDR3 length equals 15 residues. The V segment lost 0 bases and the J segment 3 bases; nucleotides outside the gene matches: 2. The CDR3 is CASSLEGGPNEKLFF. Written as DNA, the CDR3 is TGCGCCAGCAGCTTGGAAGGGGGCCCTAATGAAAAACTGTTTTTT.